These 30 T cell receptor beta chains came from one sample sequenced in a study of blood T cell repertoires in COVID-19. Assay: immunoSEQ multiplex PCR; the TCRdb copy retains only in-frame clones and omits some. The sample contains more than 200,000 clones, approximately 80% of which appear only once. The specimen was peripheral blood. The receptors shown here come from a woman older than 75 with acute or convalescent COVID-19.

The rearrangement links TRBV9 to TRBJ1-5; no firm D call. Germline V gives CDR1 SGDLS, CDR2 YYNGEE. The ends were cut back, 1 base at V and 0 bases at J, with 8 bases in the middle. The CDR3 has 15 amino acids. CDR3: CASSVSVDSNQPQHF. CDR3 nucleotides: TGTGCCAGCAGCGTAAGCGTTGATAGCAATCAGCCCCAGCATTTT.

V usage is TRBV7-3 and J usage is TRBJ2-3; 9 bases line up with TRBD1. V was pared by 1 base and J by 4 bases, with 3 bases of the junction left unmatched. The germline V gene has CDR1 SGHTA and CDR2 FQGTGA. This CDR3 comprises 15 residues. The CDR3 sequence is CASSLSRTGADTQYF. The CDR3 nucleotides read TGTGCCAGCAGCTTAAGTAGGACAGGGGCAGATACGCAGTATTTT.

The chain is built from TRBV21-1 and TRBJ1-2; the listed D gene, TRBD1, was not tested against the DNA. TRBV21-1 is a pseudogene segment. The CDR3 has 14 amino acids. CDR3 in DNA: TGTGCCAGCAGCGAACTGACAGGACGCTATGGCTACACCTTC. Its protein product is CASSELTGRYGYTF.

The CDR3 DNA sequence: TGTGCCAGCAGTTCCTTACGGACAGGGGAAAACACCTTC. Translating gives CASSSLRTGENTF. This chain links TRBV27 with TRBJ1-2, with 9 bases aligning to TRBD1. Looked up from germline, CDR1 is MNHEY and CDR2 is SMNVEV (reference sequence). The CDR3 extends over 13 amino acids. The ends lost 4 bases at V and 12 bases at J; junction bases unmatched: 9.

The chain joins TRBV19 to TRBJ2-5; a weak D match, TRBD2 (7 bases). Germline lookup yields CDR1 LNHDA and CDR2 SQIVND (reference sequence). The CDR3 sequence is 14 residues long. With 6 bases removed from V and 4 bases from J, the gap between germline ends came to 15 bases. Here the CDR3 reads CASSPPGGPETQYF. The CDR3, as DNA: TGTGCCAGTAGCCCCCCGGGGGGCCCAGAGACCCAGTACTTC. Supplemented by reference TRBV19 and TRBJ2-5, the full variable domain reads DGGITQSPKYLFRKEGQNVTLSCEQNLNHDAMYWYRQDPGQGLRLIYYSQIVNDFQKGDIAEGYSVSREKKESFPLTVTSAQKNPTAFYLCASSPPGGPETQYFGPGTRLLVL.

This rearrangement joins TRBV11-3 to TRBJ2-7; D ambiguous. The germline V gene encodes CDR1 SGHNT and CDR2 YENEEA. Trimming removed 1 base from V and 0 bases from J, with 7 bases in between. The CDR3 has 14 residues. The CDR3 loop reads CASSLAWASYEQYF. CDR3 DNA: TGTGCCAGCAGCTTAGCATGGGCCTCCTACGAGCAGTACTTC.

This chain links TRBV30 with TRBJ2-2; the match to TRBD2 covers 10 bases. Losses at the gene ends were 2 bases for V and 4 bases for J; bases not matched to a gene: 7. The CDR3 runs to 16 residues. The germline V gene encodes CDR1 GTSNPN and CDR2 SVGIG (reference sequence). CDR3 amino acids: CAWSKSRTSGTGELFF. In nucleotides, the CDR3 is TGTGCCTGGAGTAAATCCCGGACTAGCGGCACCGGGGAGCTGTTTTTT.

This chain joins TRBV14 and TRBJ2-3; 7 nucleotides agree with TRBD1. With V trimmed by 4 bases and J by 1 base, 14 bases remained unmatched. CDR1 and CDR2 from the germline V gene are SGHDN and FVKESK. This CDR3 contains 18 residues. CDR3 nucleotides: TGTGCCAGCAGCCGGCCGGGACAGAAGGGCGTGGGCACAGATACGCAGTATTTT. As protein: CASSRPGQKGVGTDTQYF.

J is TRBJ2-5 and V is TRBV10-3; D perhaps matches TRBD1 (6 bases). This CDR3 region has 13 residues. V was shortened by 6 bases and J by 5 bases, with 13 bases between the two germline ends. The germline V gene encodes CDR1 ENHRY and CDR2 SYGVKD. The CDR3: CAIREPQGETQYF. CDR3 DNA: TGTGCCATCAGGGAGCCCCAGGGGGAGACCCAGTACTTC.

V usage is TRBV5-8 and J usage is TRBJ1-5; D ambiguous. Deletions cut 1 base from V and 3 bases from J, with 11 bases between. This CDR3 region has 15 residues. Germline CDR1 is SGHTS and CDR2 is YDEGEE. The CDR3 nucleotides are TGTGCCAGCAGCTTGAGGCAGGTGACCAATCAGCCCCAGCATTTT. It translates to CASSLRQVTNQPQHF. Based on the CDR3 plus reference TRBV5-8 and TRBJ1-5, the full variable domain is EAGVTQSPTHLIKTRGQQATLRCSPISGHTSVYWYQQALGLGLQFLLWYDEGEERNRGNFPPRFSGRQFPNYSSELNVNALELEDSALYLCASSLRQVTNQPQHFGDGTRLSIL.

The rearrangement links TRBV9 to TRBJ1-1; the match to TRBD1 covers 8 bases. With 4 bases clipped from V and 4 bases from J, the junction kept 3 bases outside the gene matches. Germline V gene sequence: CDR1 SGDLS, CDR2 YYNGEE. The length of the CDR3 is 13 residues. CDR3: CASSSTGGTEAFF. The DNA for the CDR3 is TGTGCCAGCAGCTCCACAGGGGGCACTGAAGCTTTCTTT.

The chain couples TRBV6-2 or TRBV6-3 to TRBJ2-3; no firm D call. The V end lost 2 bases, the J end lost 8 bases, and 5 bases lay between the germline ends. The CDR3 has 11 residues. From germline, CDR1 is MNHEY and CDR2 SVGEGT. The CDR3 DNA reads as TGTGCCAGCAGTTACGCGCTTACGCAGTATTTT. Translated: CASSYALTQYF.

The chain links TRBV3-1 (or the pseudogene TRBV3-2) to TRBJ2-1, with 10 bases aligning to TRBD1. Per germline, CDR1 LGHDT and CDR2 YNNKEL (reference sequence). This CDR3 is 16 amino acids long. The junction had 11 bases not matched to a gene; V was cut back by 2 bases and J by 10 bases. The CDR3 DNA follows: TGTGCCAGCAGCCAAACCGGGACAGGGGTTCCTTGGGAGCAGTTCTTC. The encoded protein is CASSQTGTGVPWEQFF.

Note on this clone: The sample has other DNA sequences that encode this CDR3 too. The rearrangement links TRBV5-1 to TRBJ1-4, with D tentatively TRBD1 (5 bases). The CDR3 is made up of 14 amino acids. Trimming shortened V by 0 bases and J by 2 bases, and 5 bases separated the two germline ends. Germline V gene data show CDR1 as SGHRS and CDR2 as YFSETQ. The CDR3 coding sequence is TGCGCCAGCAGCTTGGACAGGACTAATGAAAAACTGTTTTTT. Protein sequence: CASSLDRTNEKLFF.

This chain joins TRBV14 and TRBJ2-6; 7 nucleotides line up with TRBD2. V lost 4 bases to trimming and J lost 1 base; unmatched junction nucleotides: 4. The CDR3 sequence is 16 residues long. Germline lookup yields CDR1 SGHDN and CDR2 FVKESK. DNA for the CDR3: TGTGCCAGCAGCCGCCAACTAGCGTCTGGGGCCAACGTCCTGACTTTC. Protein: CASSRQLASGANVLTF.

CDR3 sequence reads: CASSPRGLAGEQFF. The CDR3 nucleotides are TGTGCCAGCAGCCCAAGGGGACTAGCGGGAGAGCAGTTCTTC. The V call is TRBV3-1 (or the pseudogene TRBV3-2), the J call TRBJ2-1; 13 positions match TRBD2. Per germline, CDR1 LGHDT and CDR2 YNNKEL (reference sequence). This CDR3 contains 14 residues. After removal of 4 bases from V and 10 bases from J, the junction contained 4 bases not matched to a gene.

This clone was recorded once. V and J are TRBV5-5 and TRBJ1-5; 8 bases agree with TRBD1. V lost 3 bases, J lost 0 bases, and 2 bases stayed unmatched. The CDR3 totals 15 residues. Germline loops: CDR1 SGHKS, CDR2 YYEKEE (reference sequence). CDR3 DNA: TGTGCCAGCAGCTACAGGGGGGATAGCAATCAGCCCCAGCATTTT. This encodes CASSYRGDSNQPQHF.

The V and J genes are TRBV3-1 (or the pseudogene TRBV3-2) and TRBJ1-5, with D perhaps TRBD1 (5 bases). In germline, CDR1 is LGHDT, CDR2 YNNKEL (reference sequence). Trimming shortened V by 7 bases and J by 8 bases, and 12 bases separated the two germline ends. The CDR3 has 12 residues. The DNA of the CDR3 is TGTGCCAGCACCACTTCGGGGGAGCCCCAGCATTTT. As protein: CASTTSGEPQHF.

The rearrangement uses TRBV10-3 and TRBJ2-3; 10 positions agree with TRBD2. CDR3 length: 17 residues. Unmatched junction bases numbered 8, after V lost 2 bases and J lost 3 bases. Looked up from germline, CDR1 is ENHRY and CDR2 is SYGVKD. Written as DNA, the CDR3 is TGTGCCATCAGTGAGCATACAGCGGGGGGGCGGACAGATACGCAGTATTTT. Its protein product is CAISEHTAGGRTDTQYF.

The chain employs TRBV19 and TRBJ2-1; 8 bases match TRBD1. Germline V gives CDR1 LNHDA, CDR2 SQIVND (reference sequence). The CDR3 runs 15 residues. Losses at the gene ends were 0 bases for V and 4 bases for J; bases not matched to a gene: 2. The CDR3 here is CASSIDGDRYNEQFF. DNA for the CDR3: TGTGCCAGTAGTATAGATGGGGACAGGTACAATGAGCAGTTCTTC.

CDR3 region: CASSQDRGGTQPQHF. The DNA of the CDR3 is TGTGCCAGCAGCCAGGATAGGGGGGGAACTCAGCCCCAGCATTTT. The gene calls are TRBV3-1 (or the pseudogene TRBV3-2) and TRBJ1-5; tentatively, D is TRBD1 (6 bases). Germline values: CDR1 LGHDT, CDR2 YNNKEL (reference sequence). V was shortened by 3 bases and J by 6 bases, with 15 bases between the two germline ends. This CDR3 is 15 amino acids long.

This clone was observed a few times. The DNA of the CDR3 is TGCGCCAGCAGCCCGGAGACCAATCAGCCCCAGCATTTT. Amino acid sequence: CASSPETNQPQHF. The chain couples TRBV5-1 to TRBJ1-5; D gene uncertain. V was shortened by 4 bases and J by 3 bases, with 8 bases between the two germline ends. The CDR3 has 13 amino acids. Germline V gene lookup returns CDR1 SGHRS and CDR2 YFSETQ.

This clone was detected only a few times. This chain links TRBV14 with TRBJ1-2, with D unresolved. CDR1 SGHDN and CDR2 FVKESK come from the germline V gene. Trimming pared 1 base from V and 5 bases from J, leaving 5 bases between. This CDR3 has 12 amino acids. The CDR3 region has the DNA TGTGCCAGCAGCCAAGGTACATATGGCTACACCTTC. It specifies CASSQGTYGYTF.

V is TRBV6-5 and J is TRBJ1-1; D may be TRBD1 (5 bases). CDR3 size: 15 residues. V was shortened by 0 bases and J by 5 bases, with 13 bases between the two germline ends. Germline CDR1 MNHEY, CDR2 SVGAGI. CDR3 region: CASSYSTQGGTEAFF. The CDR3 DNA is TGTGCCAGCAGTTACTCGACGCAGGGAGGAACTGAAGCTTTCTTT.

This chain joins TRBV9 and TRBJ2-1; 7 nucleotides align to TRBD2. The CDR3 contains 15 residues. V gave up 2 bases and J gave up 6 bases; unmatched junction bases: 8. The germline gives CDR1 SGDLS, CDR2 YYNGEE. The CDR3 DNA reads as TGTGCCAGCAGCGTTTCTGGCGGGGGATTCAATGAGCAGTTCTTC. It specifies CASSVSGGGFNEQFF.

This clone occurred once. The chain employs TRBV27 and TRBJ1-2; TRBD1 matches at 9 bases. Germline CDR1 and CDR2: MNHEY and SMNVEV (reference sequence). The CDR3 consists of 14 residues. The ends lost 2 bases at V and 8 bases at J; junction bases unmatched: 6. This CDR3 is CASSLGQGFFGYTF. The CDR3 DNA follows: TGTGCCAGCAGTTTAGGACAGGGGTTCTTCGGCTACACCTTC.

The chain is built from TRBV28 and TRBJ1-1; D possibly corresponds to TRBD1 (5 bases). V was clipped by 2 bases and J by 7 bases, with 8 bases between them. The germline V gene encodes CDR1 MDHEN and CDR2 SYDVKM. The CDR3 has 12 amino acids. CDR3 in DNA: TGTGCCAGCAGTTTAGGTGACAGTGAAGCTTTCTTT. It is translated as CASSLGDSEAFF.

J is TRBJ2-6 and V is TRBV3-1 (or the pseudogene TRBV3-2); 11 bases line up with TRBD2. From germline, CDR1 is LGHDT and CDR2 YNNKEL (reference sequence). This CDR3 contains 19 residues. Trimming at V came to 0 bases and at J to 0 bases, leaving 4 bases not matched to a gene. The CDR3 protein is CASSQDRLAGTSGANVLTF. The CDR3 DNA reads TGTGCCAGCAGCCAAGATCGACTAGCGGGGACCTCTGGGGCCAACGTCCTGACTTTC.

The V call is TRBV6-5, the J call TRBJ1-1; 7 positions agree with TRBD1. The J segment lost 0 bases and the V segment lost 6 bases, leaving 4 bases of the junction unmatched. The length of the CDR3 is 14 residues. Germline V gene data show CDR1 as MNHEY and CDR2 as SVGAGI. The CDR3 DNA follows: TGTGCCAGCAGGGACAGGTGGCTGAACACTGAAGCTTTCTTT. The encoded protein is CASRDRWLNTEAFF.

This chain links TRBV7-9 with TRBJ1-1; D uncertain. This CDR3 is built from 13 residues. Germline V CDR1 and CDR2: SEHNR, FQNEAQ (reference sequence). Trimming cost V 5 bases and J 4 bases, with 11 bases left between them. CDR3 loop: CASSPSGGTEAFF. In DNA form, the CDR3 reads TGTGCCAGCAGCCCGAGCGGCGGCACTGAAGCTTTCTTT.